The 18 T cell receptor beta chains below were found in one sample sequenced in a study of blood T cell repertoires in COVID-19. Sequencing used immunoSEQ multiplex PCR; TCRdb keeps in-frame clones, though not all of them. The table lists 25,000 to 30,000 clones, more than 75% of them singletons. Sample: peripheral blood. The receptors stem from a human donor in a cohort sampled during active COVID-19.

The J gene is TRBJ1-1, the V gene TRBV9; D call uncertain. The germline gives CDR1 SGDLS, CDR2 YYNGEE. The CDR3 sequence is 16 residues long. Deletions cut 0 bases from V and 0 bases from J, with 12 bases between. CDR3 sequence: CASSVALERLNTEAFF. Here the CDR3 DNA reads TGTGCCAGCAGCGTAGCTTTGGAGAGATTGAACACTGAAGCTTTCTTT.

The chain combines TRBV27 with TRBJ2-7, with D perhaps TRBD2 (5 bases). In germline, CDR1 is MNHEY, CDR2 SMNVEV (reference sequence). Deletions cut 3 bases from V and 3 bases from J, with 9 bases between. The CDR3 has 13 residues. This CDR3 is CASSLRAVYEQYF. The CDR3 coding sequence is TGTGCCAGCAGTTTGAGGGCGGTCTACGAGCAGTACTTC.

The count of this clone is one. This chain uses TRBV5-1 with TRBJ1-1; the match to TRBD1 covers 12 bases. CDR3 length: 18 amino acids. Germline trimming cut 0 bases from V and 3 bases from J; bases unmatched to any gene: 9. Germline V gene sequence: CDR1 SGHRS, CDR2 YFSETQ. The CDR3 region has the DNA TGCGCCAGCAGCTTGGCCGGGAGCGGGACAGGGGGCGACACTGAAGCTTTCTTT. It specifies CASSLAGSGTGGDTEAFF.

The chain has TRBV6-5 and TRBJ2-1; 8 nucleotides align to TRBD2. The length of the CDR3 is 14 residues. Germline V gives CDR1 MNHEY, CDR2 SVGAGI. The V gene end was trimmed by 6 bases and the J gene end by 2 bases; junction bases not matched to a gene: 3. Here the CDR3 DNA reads TGTGCCAGCAGCCGGGGGGGAACCTACAATGAGCAGTTCTTC. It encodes CASSRGGTYNEQFF.

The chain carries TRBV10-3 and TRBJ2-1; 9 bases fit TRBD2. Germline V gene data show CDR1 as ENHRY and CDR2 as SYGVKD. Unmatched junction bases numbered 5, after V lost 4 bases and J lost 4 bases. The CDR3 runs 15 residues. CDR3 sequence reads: CAISGDSGGYNEQFF. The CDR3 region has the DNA TGTGCCATCAGTGGAGATAGCGGGGGATACAATGAGCAGTTCTTC.

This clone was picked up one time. The CDR3: CSVVEALKWTGGEGYTF. DNA of the CDR3: TGCAGCGTTGTAGAGGCCCTTAAGTGGACAGGGGGCGAGGGCTACACCTTC. The chain is built from TRBV29-1 and TRBJ1-2, with 11 bases identical to TRBD1. Unmatched junction bases numbered 18, after V lost 4 bases and J lost 8 bases. The CDR3 runs to 17 residues. Germline assignment: CDR1 SQVTM and CDR2 ANQGSEA.

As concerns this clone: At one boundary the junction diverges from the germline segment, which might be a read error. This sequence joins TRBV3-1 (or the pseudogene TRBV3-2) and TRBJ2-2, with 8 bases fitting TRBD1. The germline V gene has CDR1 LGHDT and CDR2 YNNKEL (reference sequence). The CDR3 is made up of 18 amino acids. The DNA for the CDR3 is TGTGCCAGCAGCCAAGTACCGGGACAGGCCTCGAACGCCGGGGAGCTGTTTTTT. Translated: CASSQVPGQASNAGELFF.

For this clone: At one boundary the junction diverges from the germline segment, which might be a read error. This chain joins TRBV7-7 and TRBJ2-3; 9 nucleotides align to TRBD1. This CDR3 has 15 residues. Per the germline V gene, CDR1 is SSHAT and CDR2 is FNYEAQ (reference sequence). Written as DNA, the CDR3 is TGTGCTAGCAGCCCAAGGACAGGGGAGAGGGATACGCAGTATTTT. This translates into CASSPRTGERDTQYF.

For the CDR3, the DNA is TGTGCCAGCAGCACCATGCCGGGACAATGGCTGTTTTTT. It encodes CASSTMPGQWLFF. The chain carries TRBV7-9 and TRBJ1-4; D may be TRBD1 (6 bases). The ends were cut back, 5 bases at V and 14 bases at J, with 18 bases in the middle. The CDR3 sequence is 13 residues long. CDR1 and CDR2 from the germline V gene are SEHNR and FQNEAQ (reference sequence).

Here the CDR3 DNA reads TGTGCCAGCAGCCCCCCGCTGGGAGGGAGAGGAGTGGATACTGAAGCTTTCTTT. Translated, it gives CASSPPLGGRGVDTEAFF. This rearrangement joins TRBV7-9 to TRBJ1-1; D call uncertain. The ends were cut back, 5 bases at V and 5 bases at J, with 27 bases in the middle. The germline V gene encodes CDR1 SEHNR and CDR2 FQNEAQ (reference sequence). This CDR3 spans 18 amino acids.

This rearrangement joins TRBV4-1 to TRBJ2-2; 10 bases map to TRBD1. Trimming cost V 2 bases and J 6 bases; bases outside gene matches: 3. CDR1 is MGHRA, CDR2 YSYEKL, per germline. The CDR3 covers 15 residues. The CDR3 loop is CASSQPGQGAGELFF. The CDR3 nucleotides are TGCGCCAGCAGCCAACCCGGACAGGGGGCCGGGGAGCTGTTTTTT.

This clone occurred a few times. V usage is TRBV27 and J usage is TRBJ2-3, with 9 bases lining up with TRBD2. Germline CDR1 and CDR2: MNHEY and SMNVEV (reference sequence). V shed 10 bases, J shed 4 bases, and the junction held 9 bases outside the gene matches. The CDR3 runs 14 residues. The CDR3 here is CAISSGDPPDTQYF. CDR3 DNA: TGTGCCATCTCTAGCGGGGACCCCCCAGATACGCAGTATTTT.

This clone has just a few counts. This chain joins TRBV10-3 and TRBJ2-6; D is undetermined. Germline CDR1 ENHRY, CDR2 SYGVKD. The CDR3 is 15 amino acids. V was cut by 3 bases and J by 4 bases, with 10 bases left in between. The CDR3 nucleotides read TGTGCCATCAGTGAAGCCCTTATGGGGGCCAACGTCCTGACTTTC. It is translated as CAISEALMGANVLTF.

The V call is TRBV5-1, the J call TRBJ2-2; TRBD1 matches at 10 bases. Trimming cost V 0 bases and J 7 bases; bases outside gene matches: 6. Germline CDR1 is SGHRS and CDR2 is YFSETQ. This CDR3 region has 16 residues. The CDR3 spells CASSLAGGTGVGELFF. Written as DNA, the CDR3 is TGCGCCAGCAGCTTGGCCGGAGGGACAGGGGTCGGGGAGCTGTTTTTT. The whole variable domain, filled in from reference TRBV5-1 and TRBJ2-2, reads KAGVTQTPRYLIKTRGQQVTLSCSPISGHRSVSWYQQTPGQGLQFLFEYFSETQRNKGNFPGRFSGRQFSNSRSEMNVSTLELGDSALYLCASSLAGGTGVGELFFGEGSRLTVL.

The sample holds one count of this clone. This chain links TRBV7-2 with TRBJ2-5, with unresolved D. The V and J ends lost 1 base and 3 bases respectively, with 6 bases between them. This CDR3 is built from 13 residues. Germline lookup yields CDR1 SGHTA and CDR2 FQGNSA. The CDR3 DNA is TGTGCCAGCAGCTTAGATGGAGAAGAGACCCAGTACTTC. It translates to CASSLDGEETQYF.

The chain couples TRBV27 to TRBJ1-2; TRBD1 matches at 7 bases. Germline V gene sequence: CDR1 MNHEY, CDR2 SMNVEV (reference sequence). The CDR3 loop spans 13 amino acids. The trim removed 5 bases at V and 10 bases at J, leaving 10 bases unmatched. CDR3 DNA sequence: TGTGCCAGCAGTCCGGGACAGTGGGCCGTCTACACCTTC. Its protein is CASSPGQWAVYTF.

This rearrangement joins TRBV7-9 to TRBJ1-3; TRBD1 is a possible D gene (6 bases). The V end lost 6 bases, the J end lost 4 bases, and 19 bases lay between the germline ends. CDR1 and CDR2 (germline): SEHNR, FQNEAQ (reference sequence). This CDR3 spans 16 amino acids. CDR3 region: CASSYPPAGEGNTIYF. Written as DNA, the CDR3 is TGTGCCAGCAGTTACCCTCCAGCAGGGGAGGGAAACACCATATATTTT.

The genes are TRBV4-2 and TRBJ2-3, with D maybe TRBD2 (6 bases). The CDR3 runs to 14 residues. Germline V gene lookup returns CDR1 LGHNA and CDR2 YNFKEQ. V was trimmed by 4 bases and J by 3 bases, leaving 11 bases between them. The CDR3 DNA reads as TGTGCCAGCAGCCCGGGAGAGGATACAGATACGCAGTATTTT. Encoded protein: CASSPGEDTDTQYF.